Listed below are T cell receptor beta chains from one sample, sequenced in a study of cytomegalovirus exposure and HLA in healthy donors. Sequencing was performed with immunoSEQ multiplex PCR; in TCRdb, only in-frame clones are kept and a portion is missing. The repertoire holds about 130,000 clones, with 81% as singletons. The sample consisted of PBMCs. Receptors originate from a man aged 18 to 29 in good health and CMV-seropositive. Both conserved end residues are part of each CDR3. The order of the fields is clone size, V gene, CDR3 protein. The listing skips clone size in some rows; elsewhere it reads once, few, many or a size class.

clone_size: .; v_call: TRBV7-6; cdr3_aa: CASSLGQGDYEQYF
clone_size: .; v_call: TRBV11-2; cdr3_aa: CASSFRGSFNTDTQYF
clone_size: .; v_call: TRBV7-2; cdr3_aa: CASRPSGSWSTDTQYF
clone_size: .; v_call: TRBV19; cdr3_aa: CASSSTGGAYQPQHF
clone_size: .; v_call: TRBV5-6; cdr3_aa: CASSLGHPGDGYTF
clone_size: .; v_call: TRBV6-1; cdr3_aa: CASSGRQGRTDTQYF
clone_size: .; v_call: TRBV5-1; cdr3_aa: CASSPGLGQQNTEAFF
clone_size: .; v_call: TRBV5-8; cdr3_aa: CASSLASNTGELFF
clone_size: .; v_call: TRBV5-6; cdr3_aa: CASSSGVGYEQYF
clone_size: few; v_call: TRBV7-6; cdr3_aa: CASSLGSTTGELFF
clone_size: .; v_call: TRBV7-2; cdr3_aa: CASSLGATRETQYF
clone_size: .; v_call: TRBV4-3; cdr3_aa: CASSQVSGRPGYTF
clone_size: .; v_call: TRBV7-9; cdr3_aa: CASSPRLSYNEQFF
clone_size: once; v_call: TRBV15; cdr3_aa: CATSPFGGGGTDTQYF
clone_size: .; v_call: TRBV27; cdr3_aa: CASSPGGGLGGYTF
clone_size: .; v_call: TRBV18; cdr3_aa: CASSSSPRDPGLYEQYF
clone_size: .; v_call: TRBV6-4; cdr3_aa: CASTRFSGKETQYF
clone_size: .; v_call: TRBV6-5; cdr3_aa: CASSYSTSGLREQYF
clone_size: once; v_call: TRBV7-8; cdr3_aa: CASGQGSTDTQYF
clone_size: .; v_call: TRBV7-8; cdr3_aa: CASSLETGTVNTEAFF
clone_size: .; v_call: TRBV6-5; cdr3_aa: CASRIDRGSLEQYF
clone_size: .; v_call: TRBV30; cdr3_aa: CAWSGREGYNEQFF
clone_size: .; v_call: TRBV4-2; cdr3_aa: CASSQDDPRLGSYNSPLHF
clone_size: .; v_call: TRBV19; cdr3_aa: CASSTDRESEAFF
clone_size: once; v_call: TRBV29-1; cdr3_aa: CSVVRSGNIHYGYTF
clone_size: .; v_call: TRBV5-4; cdr3_aa: CASSLEVQGANTGELFF
clone_size: .; v_call: TRBV11-2; cdr3_aa: CTSSLVGAGNNEQFF
clone_size: .; v_call: TRBV5-5; cdr3_aa: CASSANVGQGVQTQYF
clone_size: .; v_call: TRBV10-3; cdr3_aa: CAITPGQGNSYEQYF